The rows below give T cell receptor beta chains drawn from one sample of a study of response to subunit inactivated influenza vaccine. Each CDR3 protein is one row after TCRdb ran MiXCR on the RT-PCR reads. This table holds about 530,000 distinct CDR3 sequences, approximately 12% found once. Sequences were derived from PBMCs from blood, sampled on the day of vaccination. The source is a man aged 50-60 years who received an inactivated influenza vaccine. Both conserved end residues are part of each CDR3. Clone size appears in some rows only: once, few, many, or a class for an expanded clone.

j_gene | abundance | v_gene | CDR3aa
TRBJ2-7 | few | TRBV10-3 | CAIEPGQGPPYEQYF
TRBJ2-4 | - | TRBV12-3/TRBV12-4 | CASSPTGTYIQYF
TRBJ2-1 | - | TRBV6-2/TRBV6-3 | CASNPVAGGHRNEQFF
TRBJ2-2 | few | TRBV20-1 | CSAIPGLAGFAGELFF
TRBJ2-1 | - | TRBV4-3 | CASSQEVHQSSYNEQFF
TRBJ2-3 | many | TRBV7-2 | CASSLGTWDTQYF
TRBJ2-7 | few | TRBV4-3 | CASSQDWSRGAYEQYF
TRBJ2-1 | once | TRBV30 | CAWSWDGYNEQFF
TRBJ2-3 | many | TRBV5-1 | CASSLGPRVFGADTQYF
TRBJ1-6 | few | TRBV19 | CASNFLGNSPLHF
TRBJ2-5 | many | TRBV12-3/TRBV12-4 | CASSLAGGLETQYF
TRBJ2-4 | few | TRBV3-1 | CASSQGDVYIQYF
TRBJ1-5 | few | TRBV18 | CATGQGGQPQHF
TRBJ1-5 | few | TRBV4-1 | CASSQFFGSFNQPQHF
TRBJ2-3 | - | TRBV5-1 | CASSLATARSTDTQYF
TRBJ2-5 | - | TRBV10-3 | CAISGQVQETQYF
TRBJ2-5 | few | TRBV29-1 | CSVEEGLETQYF
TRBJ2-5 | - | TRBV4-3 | CASSQDPGPETQYF
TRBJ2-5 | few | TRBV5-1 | CASSLGIGLAGTGTQYF
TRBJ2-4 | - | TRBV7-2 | CASSFKAVQYF
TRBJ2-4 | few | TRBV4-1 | CASSQSWVKRATGLAKNIQYF
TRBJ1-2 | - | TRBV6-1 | CASSENGYGYTF
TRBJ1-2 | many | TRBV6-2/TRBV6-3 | CASSYSPNPGHGYTF
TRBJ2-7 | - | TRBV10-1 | CASSERIPGQGFPRDYEQYF
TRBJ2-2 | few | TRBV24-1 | CATSELAGGNTGELFF
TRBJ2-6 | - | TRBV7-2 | CASSPSRGGANVLTF
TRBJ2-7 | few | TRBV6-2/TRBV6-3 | CASSYGGGTGSYEQYF
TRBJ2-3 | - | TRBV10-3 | CAISRTSATDTQYF
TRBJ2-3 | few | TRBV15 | CATSRELALAGTDTQYF
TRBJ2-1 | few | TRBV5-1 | CASSLRDRVRLLSYNEQFF
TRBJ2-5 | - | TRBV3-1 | CASSQNTGYQETQYF
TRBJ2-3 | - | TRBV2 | CASRKLAGVDTQYF
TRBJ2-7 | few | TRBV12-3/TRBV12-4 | CASRRTGALEQYF
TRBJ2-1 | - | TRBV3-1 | CASSQEGWASNEQFF
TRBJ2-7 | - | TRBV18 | CASSPPGLGGEDEQYF
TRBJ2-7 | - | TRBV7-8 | CASSLAPAFSYEQYF
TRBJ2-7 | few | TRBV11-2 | CASSLTAFDTYEQYF
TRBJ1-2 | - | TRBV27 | CASKGGYGYTF
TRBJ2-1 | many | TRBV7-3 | CASSLGLASNEQFF
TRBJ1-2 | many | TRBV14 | CASSQGGYGYTF
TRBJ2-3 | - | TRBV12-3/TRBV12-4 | CASSYVRTDTQYF
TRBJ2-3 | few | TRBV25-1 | CASSDRLAGEGTDTQYF